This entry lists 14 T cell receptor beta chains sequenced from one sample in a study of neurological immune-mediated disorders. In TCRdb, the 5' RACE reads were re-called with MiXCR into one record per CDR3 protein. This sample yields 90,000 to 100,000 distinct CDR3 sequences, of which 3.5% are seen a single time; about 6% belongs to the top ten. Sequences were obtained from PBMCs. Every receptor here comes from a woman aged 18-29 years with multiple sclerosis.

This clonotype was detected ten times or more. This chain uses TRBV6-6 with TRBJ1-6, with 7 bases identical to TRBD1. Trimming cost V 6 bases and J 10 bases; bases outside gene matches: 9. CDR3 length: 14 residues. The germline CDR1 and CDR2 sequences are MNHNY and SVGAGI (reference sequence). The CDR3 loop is CASSPDRVGSPLHF. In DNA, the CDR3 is TGTGCCAGCAGCCCCGACAGGGTGGGATCACCCCTCCACTTT.

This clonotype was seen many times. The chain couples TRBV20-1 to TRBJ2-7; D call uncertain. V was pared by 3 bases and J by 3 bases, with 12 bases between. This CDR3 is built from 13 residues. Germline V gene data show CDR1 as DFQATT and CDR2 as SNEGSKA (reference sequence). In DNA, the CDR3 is TGCAGTGCTAGCGCAACAGCGAGCTACGAGCAGTACTTC. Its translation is CSASATASYEQYF.

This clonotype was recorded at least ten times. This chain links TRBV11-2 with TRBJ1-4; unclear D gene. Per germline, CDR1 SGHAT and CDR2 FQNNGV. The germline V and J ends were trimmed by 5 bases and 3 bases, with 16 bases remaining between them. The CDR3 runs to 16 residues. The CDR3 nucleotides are TGTGCCAGCAGCGCAAGGGCGGGGAAGGCTAATGAAAAACTGTTTTTT. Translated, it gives CASSARAGKANEKLFF.

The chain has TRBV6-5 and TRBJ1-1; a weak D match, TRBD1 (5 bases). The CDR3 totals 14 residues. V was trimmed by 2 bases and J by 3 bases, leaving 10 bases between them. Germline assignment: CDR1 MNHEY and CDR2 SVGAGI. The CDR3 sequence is CASSYGRVDTEAFF. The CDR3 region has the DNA TGTGCCAGCAGTTACGGCAGGGTCGACACTGAAGCTTTCTTT.

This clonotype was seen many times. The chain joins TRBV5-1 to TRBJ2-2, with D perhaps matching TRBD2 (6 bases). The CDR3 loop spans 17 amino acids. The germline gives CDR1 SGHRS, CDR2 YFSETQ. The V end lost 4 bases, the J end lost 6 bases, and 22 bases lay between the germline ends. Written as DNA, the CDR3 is TGCGCCAGCAGCGGCAGTCCGGGACTTAAAGCCCCCGGGGAGCTGTTTTTT. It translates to CASSGSPGLKAPGELFF. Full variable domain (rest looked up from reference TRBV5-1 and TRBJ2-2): KAGVTQTPRYLIKTRGQQVTLSCSPISGHRSVSWYQQTPGQGLQFLFEYFSETQRNKGNFPGRFSGRQFSNSRSEMNVSTLELGDSALYLCASSGSPGLKAPGELFFGEGSRLTVL.

CDR3 sequence (DNA): TGTGCCAGCAGTGAACTGGGTGAAGCTTTCTTT. Residues: CASSELGEAFF. This chain connects TRBV6-1 to TRBJ1-1, with D uncertain. V shed 2 bases and J shed 7 bases, with 5 bases lying between them. Germline CDR1 MNHNS, CDR2 SASEGT. This CDR3 is built from 11 residues.

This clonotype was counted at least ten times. The CDR3, as DNA: TGCGCCAGCAGCTTGGGTCAGAGGGAGGACATTCAGTACTTC. This gives the protein CASSLGQREDIQYF. V gene TRBV5-1 combines with J gene TRBJ2-4, with a tentative D call TRBD2 (6 bases). Germline assignment: CDR1 SGHRS and CDR2 YFSETQ. The CDR3 consists of 14 residues. V was clipped by 0 bases and J by 8 bases, with 12 bases between them.

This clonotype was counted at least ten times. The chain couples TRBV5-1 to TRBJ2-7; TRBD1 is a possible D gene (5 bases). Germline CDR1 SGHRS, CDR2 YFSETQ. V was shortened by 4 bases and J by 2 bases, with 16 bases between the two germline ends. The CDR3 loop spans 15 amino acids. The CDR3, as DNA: TGCGCCAGCAGCGCCCAGGGTTCGGGCACCTACGAGCAGTACTTC. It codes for CASSAQGSGTYEQYF.

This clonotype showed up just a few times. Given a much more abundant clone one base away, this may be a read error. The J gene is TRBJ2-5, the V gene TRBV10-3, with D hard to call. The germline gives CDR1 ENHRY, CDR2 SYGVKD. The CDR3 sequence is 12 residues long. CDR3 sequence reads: CAISSAGENQYF. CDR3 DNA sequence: TGTGCCATCAGTTCGGCCGGAGAGAACCAGTACTTC.

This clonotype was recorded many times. The CDR3 spells CASSLAGVYNEQFF. CDR3 nucleotides: TGTGCCAGCAGTTTAGCGGGAGTTTACAATGAGCAGTTCTTC. The chain is built from TRBV12-3 or TRBV12-4 and TRBJ2-1, with D perhaps TRBD2 (5 bases). The CDR3 is 14 amino acids. The V gene lost 0 bases and the J gene lost 4 bases, with 7 bases spanning the gap.

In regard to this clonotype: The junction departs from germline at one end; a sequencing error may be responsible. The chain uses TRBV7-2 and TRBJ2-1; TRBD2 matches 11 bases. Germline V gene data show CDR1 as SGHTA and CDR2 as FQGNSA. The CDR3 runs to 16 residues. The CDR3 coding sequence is TGTGTCAGCAGCTTAACTAGCGGGAGTTCATACAATGAGCAGTTCTTC. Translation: CVSSLTSGSSYNEQFF.

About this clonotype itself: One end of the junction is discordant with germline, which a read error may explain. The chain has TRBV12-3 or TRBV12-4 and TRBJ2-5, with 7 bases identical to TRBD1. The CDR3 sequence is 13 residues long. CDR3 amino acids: CANSRQGRETQYF. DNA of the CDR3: TGTGCCAACAGTCGACAGGGCAGAGAGACCCAGTACTTC.

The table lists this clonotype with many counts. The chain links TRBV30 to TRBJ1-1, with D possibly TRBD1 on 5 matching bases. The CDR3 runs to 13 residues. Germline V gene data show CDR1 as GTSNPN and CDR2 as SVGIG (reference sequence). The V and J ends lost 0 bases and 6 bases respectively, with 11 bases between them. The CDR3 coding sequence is TGTGCCTGGAGTGTAATTTGGGGCGCTGAAGCTTTCTTT. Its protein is CAWSVIWGAEAFF.

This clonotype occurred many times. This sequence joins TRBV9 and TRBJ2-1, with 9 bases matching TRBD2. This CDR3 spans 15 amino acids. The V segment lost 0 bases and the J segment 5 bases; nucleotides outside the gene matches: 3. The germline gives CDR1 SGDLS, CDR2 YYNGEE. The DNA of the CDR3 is TGTGCCAGCAGCGTAGATAGCGGGAGAGACAATGAGCAGTTCTTC. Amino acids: CASSVDSGRDNEQFF.